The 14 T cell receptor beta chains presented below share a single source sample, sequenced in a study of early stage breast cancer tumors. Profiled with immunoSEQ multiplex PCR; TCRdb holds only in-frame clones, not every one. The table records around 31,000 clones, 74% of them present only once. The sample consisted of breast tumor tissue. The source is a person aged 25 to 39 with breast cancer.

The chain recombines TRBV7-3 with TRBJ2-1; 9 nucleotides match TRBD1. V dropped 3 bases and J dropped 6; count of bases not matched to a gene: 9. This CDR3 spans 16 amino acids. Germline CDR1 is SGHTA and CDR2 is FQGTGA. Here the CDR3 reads CASSFGTGTSVNEQFF. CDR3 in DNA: TGTGCCAGCAGCTTCGGGACAGGGACTTCAGTCAATGAGCAGTTCTTC.

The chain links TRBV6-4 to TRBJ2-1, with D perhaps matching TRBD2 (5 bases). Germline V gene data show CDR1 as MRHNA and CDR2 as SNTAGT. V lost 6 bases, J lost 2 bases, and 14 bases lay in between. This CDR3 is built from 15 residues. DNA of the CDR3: TGTGCCAGCAGCAGGACTCCTCGGACCTACAATGAGCAGTTCTTC. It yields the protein CASSRTPRTYNEQFF.

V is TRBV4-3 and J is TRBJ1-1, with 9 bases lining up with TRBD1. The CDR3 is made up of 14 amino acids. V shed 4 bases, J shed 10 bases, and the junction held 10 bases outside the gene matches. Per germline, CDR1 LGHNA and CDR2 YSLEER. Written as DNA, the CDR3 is TGCGCCAGCAGCCGGGATAGACAGGGGGTAGGAGCTTTCTTT. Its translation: CASSRDRQGVGAFF.

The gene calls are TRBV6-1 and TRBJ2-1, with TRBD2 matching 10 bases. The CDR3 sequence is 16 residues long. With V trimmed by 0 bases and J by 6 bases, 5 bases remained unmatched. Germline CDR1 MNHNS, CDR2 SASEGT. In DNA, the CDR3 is TGTGCCAGCAGTGAAGCGGGACTAGCGACCTTCAATGAGCAGTTCTTC. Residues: CASSEAGLATFNEQFF.

This chain's CDR3 is CASSWGQIIYNEQFF. DNA of the CDR3: TGTGCCAGCAGCTGGGGGCAGATAATATACAATGAGCAGTTCTTC. This chain uses TRBV7-2 with TRBJ2-1, with D perhaps TRBD1 (6 bases). The CDR3 runs 15 residues. Trimming took off 4 bases at V and 4 bases at J, with 14 bases between the two ends. Germline loops: CDR1 SGHTA, CDR2 FQGNSA.

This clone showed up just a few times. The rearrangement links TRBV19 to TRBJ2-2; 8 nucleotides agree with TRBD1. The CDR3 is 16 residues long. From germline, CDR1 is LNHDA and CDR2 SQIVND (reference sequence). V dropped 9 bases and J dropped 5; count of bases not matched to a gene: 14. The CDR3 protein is CASGNRGRGRTGELFF. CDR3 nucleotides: TGTGCCAGCGGGAACCGGGGCAGGGGGCGGACCGGGGAGCTGTTTTTT.

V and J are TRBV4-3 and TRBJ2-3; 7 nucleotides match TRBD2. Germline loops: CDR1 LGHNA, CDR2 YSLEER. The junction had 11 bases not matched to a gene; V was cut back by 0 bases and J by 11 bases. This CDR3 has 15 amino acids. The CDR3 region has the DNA TGCGCCAGCAGCCAAGAACCGGGACTACCCTTTATGCAGTATTTT. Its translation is CASSQEPGLPFMQYF.

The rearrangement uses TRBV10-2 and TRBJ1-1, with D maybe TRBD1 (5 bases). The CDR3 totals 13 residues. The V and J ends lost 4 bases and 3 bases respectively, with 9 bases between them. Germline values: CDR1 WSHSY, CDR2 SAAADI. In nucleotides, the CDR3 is TGCGCCAGCAGTGCTGGGACCTACACTGAAGCTTTCTTT. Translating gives CASSAGTYTEAFF.

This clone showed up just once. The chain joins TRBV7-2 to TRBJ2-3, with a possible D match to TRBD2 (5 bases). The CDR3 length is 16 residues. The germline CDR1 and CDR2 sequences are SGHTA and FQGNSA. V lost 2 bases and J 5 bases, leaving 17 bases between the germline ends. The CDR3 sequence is CASSLRIVGAGDTQYF. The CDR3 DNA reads TGTGCCAGCAGCTTAAGGATAGTGGGAGCTGGAGATACGCAGTATTTT. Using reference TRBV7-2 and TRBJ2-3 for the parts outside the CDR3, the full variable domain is GAGVSQSPSNKVTEKGKDVELRCDPISGHTALYWYRQSLGQGLEFLIYFQGNSAPDKSGLPSDRFSAERTGGSVSTLTIQRTQQEDSAVYLCASSLRIVGAGDTQYFGPGTRLTVL.

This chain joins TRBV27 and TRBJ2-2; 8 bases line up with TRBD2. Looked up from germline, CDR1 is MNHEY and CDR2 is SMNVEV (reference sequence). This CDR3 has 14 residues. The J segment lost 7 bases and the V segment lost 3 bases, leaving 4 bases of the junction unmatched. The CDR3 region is CASSFEGTSGELFF. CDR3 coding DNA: TGTGCCAGCAGTTTTGAAGGGACTAGCGGGGAGCTGTTTTTT.

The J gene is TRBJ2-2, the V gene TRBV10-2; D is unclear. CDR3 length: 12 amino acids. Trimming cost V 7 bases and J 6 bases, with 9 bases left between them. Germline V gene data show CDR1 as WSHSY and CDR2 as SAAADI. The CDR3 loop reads CASMGIAGELFF. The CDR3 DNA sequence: TGCGCCAGCATGGGGATTGCCGGGGAGCTGTTTTTT.

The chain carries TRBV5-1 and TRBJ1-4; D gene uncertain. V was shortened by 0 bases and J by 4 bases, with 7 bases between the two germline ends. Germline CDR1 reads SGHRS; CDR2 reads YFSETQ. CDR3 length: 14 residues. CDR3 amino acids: CASSLGDRNEKLFF. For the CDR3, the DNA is TGCGCCAGCAGCTTGGGGGATCGTAATGAAAAACTGTTTTTT.

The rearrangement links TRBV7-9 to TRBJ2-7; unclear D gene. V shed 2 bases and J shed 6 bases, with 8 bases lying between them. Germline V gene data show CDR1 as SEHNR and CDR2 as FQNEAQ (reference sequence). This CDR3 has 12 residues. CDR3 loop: CASSLKTGEQYF. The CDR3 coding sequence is TGTGCCAGCAGCTTAAAGACGGGCGAGCAGTACTTC.

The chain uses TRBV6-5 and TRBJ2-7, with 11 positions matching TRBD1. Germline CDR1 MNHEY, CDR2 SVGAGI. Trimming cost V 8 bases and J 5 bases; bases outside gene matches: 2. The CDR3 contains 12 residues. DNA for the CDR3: TGTGCCAGCGGGACAGGGGGTAACGAGCAGTACTTC. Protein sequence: CASGTGGNEQYF.